The clone carrying this T cell receptor (beta chain) was observed at least ten times. Its antigen remains unidentified. The sample originates from a study of T cells in Graves' hyperthyroidism and ophthalmopathy. General study points: In simple terms, a model built on 13 V-J features told ophthalmopathy apart from stable hyperthyroidism.

Any patient presenting with uncontrolled infection, other autoimmune disease, pregnancy or lactation was left out. CDR1 is SGHAT, CDR2 FQNNGV, per germline. This CDR3 spans 17 amino acids. V was shortened by 3 bases and J by 10 bases, with 27 bases between the two germline ends. Amplification yielded TCR beta CDR3 regions, with RNA transcripts as the source. The primer set for the first-round RT-PCR of the TCR CDR3 was HTBI. TCRdb re-derived calls from the multiplex PCR reads in MiXCR, one entry per CDR3 protein. The top ten clones hold around 16% of a sample with roughly 720,000 distinct CDR3 sequences, approximately 15% of them seen once.

The sequence was collected from a man aged 50-60 years with Graves' hyperthyroidism. The sequencing sample was made of blood. This chain links TRBV11-2 with TRBJ1-1, with D possibly matching TRBD1 (5 bases). Here the CDR3 DNA reads TGTGCCAGCAGCTTGAGAGGGCCCGGGCGCAGGGAGGGTCGAGCTTTCTTT. It yields the protein CASSLRGPGRREGRAFF.